This is a list of T cell receptor beta chains from one sample in a study of regulatory T cells in long-lasting Graves disease. TCRdb re-analysed the multiplex PCR reads in MiXCR, keeping a single row per CDR3 protein. The sample comprises over 350,000 distinct CDR3 sequences, over 14% of which are singletons, and about 8.3% rests with the top ten. These data were also filed under a second study, of T cells in Graves' hyperthyroidism and ophthalmopathy.

The material was peripheral blood mononuclear cells (PBMCs), obtained at new diagnosis, from a patient treated with antithyroid drugs. These receptors all stem from a woman aged 40 to 55 with Graves disease. Both conserved end residues are part of each CDR3. Fields, in order: clone size, V gene, D gene, J gene, CDR3 DNA, CDR3 protein. The D gene is left open where the match is weak. Size is omitted from some rows. Given values are once, few, many or a class for expanded clones.

many,TRBV11-2,.,TRBJ2-3,TGTGCCAGCACCCGAAGGTTGACTAGCACAGATACGCAGTATTTT,CASTRRLTSTDTQYF
.,TRBV10-2,.,TRBJ1-1,TGCGCCAGCAGTGACCCGGGACATCAGAACACTGAAGCTTTCTTT,CASSDPGHQNTEAFF
many,TRBV28,.,TRBJ1-5,TGTGCCAGCAGTTCCCCCAATCAGCCCCAGCATTTT,CASSSPNQPQHF
.,TRBV9,TRBD2,TRBJ2-7,TGTGCCAGCAGCGTTGGACTAGCGGTCGACGAGCAGTACTTC,CASSVGLAVDEQYF
many,TRBV10-3,.,TRBJ1-1,TGTGCCATCTGGGAGGGGGACTCGAACACTGAAGCTTTCTTT,CAIWEGDSNTEAFF
.,TRBV5-6,TRBD1,TRBJ1-1,TGTGCCAGCAGCGCTGACAGGGGGCCCACTGAAGCTTTCTTT,CASSADRGPTEAFF
few,TRBV19,.,TRBJ1-3,TGTGCCAGTAGTATGAGGACCTCTGGAAACACCATATATTTT,CASSMRTSGNTIYF
many,TRBV27,.,TRBJ2-5,TGTGCCAGCCTTCCGCTCCGGGGCTCGAGGGAGACCCGGTACTTC,CASLPLRGSRETRYF
many,TRBV7-3,TRBD2,TRBJ2-1,TGTGCCAGCAGCGGAAGAGCGGGAGGGGGGACCAATGAGCAGTTCTTC,CASSGRAGGGTNEQFF
many,TRBV7-2,.,TRBJ2-1,TGTGCCAGCAGCTTAGTGGTCACTAGTAACAATGAGCAGTTCTTC,CASSLVVTSNNEQFF
.,TRBV30,.,TRBJ1-1,TGTGCCTGGATCCTTGGGGACACGGAAGCTTTCTTT,CAWILGDTEAFF
.,TRBV28,TRBD1,TRBJ2-4,TGTGCCAGCAGTGGGAGACAGGGGGTTGGAGCCAAAAACATTCAGTACTTC,CASSGRQGVGAKNIQYF
many,TRBV15,.,TRBJ2-1,TGTGCCACCAGCAGAGATCTGGGACTCCGGGTGGAGCAGTTCTTC,CATSRDLGLRVEQFF
many,TRBV5-1,TRBD2,TRBJ2-1,TGCGCCAGCAGCTTGGCCGGCGGGAGGGCGACGGATGAGCAGTTCTTC,CASSLAGGRATDEQFF
many,TRBV19,.,TRBJ1-3,TGTGCCAGTAGTACCTCAGGACTTACTGGAATCGACACCATATATTTT,CASSTSGLTGIDTIYF
.,TRBV20-1,TRBD1,TRBJ2-1,TGCAGTGCTGACAGACAGGGGGCCTCCTACAATGAGCAGTTCTTC,CSADRQGASYNEQFF
few,TRBV5-1,.,TRBJ2-5,TGCGCCAGCAGCGCGGGACTTACAGAGACCCAGTACTTC,CASSAGLTETQYF
few,TRBV3-1,.,TRBJ1-6,TGTGCCAGCAGCCAGACAGCCTATAATTCACCCCTCCACTTT,CASSQTAYNSPLHF
.,TRBV20-1,.,TRBJ2-5,TGCAGTGCTAGAGGGGGAGTTGAGGGTGTTAAAGAGACCCAGTACTTC,CSARGGVEGVKETQYF
many,TRBV2,TRBD1,TRBJ2-3,TGTGCCAGCAGTGATGAGGGGGCGGACCCCACAGATACGCAGTATTTT,CASSDEGADPTDTQYF
few,TRBV11-2,TRBD2,TRBJ2-1,TGTGCCAACAGCTTAGGAGCTAGCGGGAGATACAATGAGCAGTTCTTC,CANSLGASGRYNEQFF
many,TRBV28,TRBD1,TRBJ2-1,TGTGCCAGCAGTCATCGACAGGGGTTCGTCCTTGAGAATGAGCAGTTCTTC,CASSHRQGFVLENEQFF
many,TRBV10-2,.,TRBJ2-2,TGCGCCAGCATGGGGGAGGCCAACACCGGGGAGCTGTTTTTT,CASMGEANTGELFF
.,TRBV12-3/TRBV12-4,TRBD1,TRBJ1-1,TGTGCCAGCAGTTTAGGGGGACAGGGGGCTTTCTTT,CASSLGGQGAFF
.,TRBV20-1,TRBD2,TRBJ2-7,TGCAGTGCTAGGGACCAGACTAGCGGAAATACCTACGAGCAGTACTTC,CSARDQTSGNTYEQYF
.,TRBV25-1,.,TRBJ2-3,TGTGCCAGCAGTCCCCGAAAAGTCACAGATACGCAGTATTTT,CASSPRKVTDTQYF
many,TRBV20-1,.,TRBJ2-7,TGCAGTGCTAGAACAGGTGTAGCCTACGAGCAGTACTTC,CSARTGVAYEQYF
many,TRBV2,TRBD2,TRBJ2-2,TGTGCCAGCAGGGTTAGCGGGAGGCCCGGGGAGCTGTTTTTT,CASRVSGRPGELFF
many,TRBV11-2,.,TRBJ2-3,TGTGCCAGCAGCTTCGGAGACGCAGATACGCAGTATTTT,CASSFGDADTQYF
many,TRBV11-2,TRBD2,TRBJ2-1,TGTGCCAGCAGCTCTACGGGAGCGGGAACCTACAATGAGCAGTTCTTC,CASSSTGAGTYNEQFF
few,TRBV5-8,TRBD1,TRBJ2-1,TGTGCCAGCAGCCTTAGCCCCAGGACAGGGCTCAGGTACAATGAGCAGTTCTTC,CASSLSPRTGLRYNEQFF
many,TRBV28,.,TRBJ1-2,TGTGCCAGCAGTTTCGTGGTGGCAGATGGCTACACCTTC,CASSFVVADGYTF
few,TRBV27,TRBD1,TRBJ2-4,TGTGCCAGCGGGCAGGGGGCAAACATTCAGTACTTC,CASGQGANIQYF
.,TRBV4-3,TRBD1,TRBJ1-2,TGCGCCAGCAGCCAAGTGGATATATTGGCAGGGGGCAGCTATGGCTACACCTTC,CASSQVDILAGGSYGYTF
many,TRBV5-1,TRBD2,TRBJ2-3,TGCGCCAGCAGCTTGGGACTAGCGTACACAGATACGCAGTATTTT,CASSLGLAYTDTQYF
.,TRBV5-1,TRBD2,TRBJ2-7,TGCGCCAGCAGCTTGGGAAAGGGACTAGCGGGTCCCCCCTACGAGCAGTACTTC,CASSLGKGLAGPPYEQYF
many,TRBV11-2,.,TRBJ1-2,TGTGCCAGCAGCTTAGCAGGGAGGGGTAGGAGCTACACCTTC,CASSLAGRGRSYTF
many,TRBV12-5,TRBD1,TRBJ1-5,TGTGCTAGTGGTTTAGCCGGGACAGGGTTCAATCAGCCCCAGCATTTT,CASGLAGTGFNQPQHF
few,TRBV9,.,TRBJ2-1,TGTGCCAGCAGCGTAGTACTACCAGGTACCTACAATGAGCAGTTCTTC,CASSVVLPGTYNEQFF
.,TRBV19,TRBD1,TRBJ1-1,TGTGCCAGTAGTACCCTCCGGGACAGGGGGTACACTGAAGCTTTCTTT,CASSTLRDRGYTEAFF
many,TRBV5-5,.,TRBJ2-7,TGTGCCAGCAGCCGGCGGGGCAGCGAGCAGTACTTC,CASSRRGSEQYF
few,TRBV12-3/TRBV12-4,TRBD2,TRBJ2-3,TGTGCCAGCAGCCCTCTTAGCGGGTCCACAGATACGCAGTATTTT,CASSPLSGSTDTQYF
few,TRBV27,.,TRBJ2-7,TGTGCCAGCAGTTTGCGCAGGGGCTATAGGCAGTACTTC,CASSLRRGYRQYF
many,TRBV2,TRBD2,TRBJ2-4,TGTGCCAGCAGTGGGCTAGCGGGGGCCAAAAACATTCAGTACTTC,CASSGLAGAKNIQYF
many,TRBV11-2,TRBD1,TRBJ1-5,TGTGCCAGCAGCTTGCAGGGGGCTGGAAGTCAGCCCCAGCATTTT,CASSLQGAGSQPQHF
many,TRBV28,.,TRBJ1-4,TGTGCCAGCAAGAGGGGGGGCACCGGTAATGAAAAACTGTTTTTT,CASKRGGTGNEKLFF
.,TRBV24-1,.,TRBJ1-4,TGTGCCACCAGTGCTGGGACGATAGCAACTAATGAAAAACTGTTTTTT,CATSAGTIATNEKLFF
few,TRBV5-4,.,TRBJ2-7,TGTGCCAGCAGCCCCCCGGGACCTCAGGCTGGGGAGCAGTACTTC,CASSPPGPQAGEQYF
many,TRBV9,.,TRBJ2-3,TGTGCCAGCAGCGCAGACAACAGGGATACGCAGTATTTT,CASSADNRDTQYF
few,TRBV29-1,TRBD2,TRBJ2-2,TGCAGCGTTGAAGGGCTAGCGGGACGAAACACCGGGGAGCTGTTTTTT,CSVEGLAGRNTGELFF
.,TRBV30,.,TRBJ1-2,TGTGCCTGGAGTTTCCGGGACACGGTACCTTATGGCTACACCTTC,CAWSFRDTVPYGYTF
many,TRBV6-2/TRBV6-3,TRBD1,TRBJ2-5,TGTGCCAGCAGAGGCAGACAGGGAAGTTGGAAGACCCAGTACTTC,CASRGRQGSWKTQYF
.,TRBV29-1,TRBD1,TRBJ2-7,TGCAGCGCTATTGAACGACAGGGCAACTACGAGCAGTACTTC,CSAIERQGNYEQYF
many,TRBV6-8,TRBD1,TRBJ2-3,TGTGCCAGCAGTTCAAGACAGGGGACTTGCACAGATACGCAGTATTTT,CASSSRQGTCTDTQYF
.,TRBV7-2,TRBD2,TRBJ2-7,TGTGCCAGCAGCCCCATGGGTAGCGGGGATTCCTACGAGCAGTACTTC,CASSPMGSGDSYEQYF
many,TRBV20-1,TRBD2,TRBJ2-7,TGCAGTGCTAGAGAGGGCGGGGGGACTATCGTGGAGCAGTACTTC,CSAREGGGTIVEQYF
many,TRBV2,.,TRBJ2-3,TGTGCCAGCAGTGGGCAGGGTACGGATACGCAGTATTTT,CASSGQGTDTQYF
many,TRBV6-2/TRBV6-3,.,TRBJ2-3,TGTGCCAGCGCGGACTATAGCACAGATACGCAGTATTTT,CASADYSTDTQYF